The rows below give T cell receptor beta chains drawn from one sample of a study of blood T cell repertoires in COVID-19. Profiling relied on immunoSEQ multiplex PCR, and the TCRdb table lists in-frame clones only, not all of them. The sample shows 30,000 to 45,000 clones, around four fifths of them seen only once. The sequencing sample was made of peripheral blood. These receptors were taken from a human donor in a cohort sampled during active COVID-19. CDR3s include the opening cysteine and the closing phenylalanine or tryptophan. A D gene is named only where the DNA matches it firmly. Only some rows state a clone size, as once, few, many or a class for expanded clones.

j_gene	d_gene	abundance	v_gene	CDR3nt	CDR3aa
TRBJ1-2	TRBD1	NA	TRBV28	TGTGCCAGCAGTTTAGGAGGGGGCGGGAGGCGGGGCTACACCTTC	CASSLGGGGRRGYTF
TRBJ2-1	NA	NA	TRBV28	TGTGCCAGCAGTTTCCCCCCAGGATCAGGGGACAATGAGCAGTTCTTC	CASSFPPGSGDNEQFF
TRBJ1-5	TRBD1	NA	TRBV29-1	TGCAGCGTGACAGGGGATTCTGGCAATCAGCCCCAGCATTTT	CSVTGDSGNQPQHF
TRBJ2-7	NA	NA	TRBV21-1	TGTGCCAGCAGCAAAGTCGCTGGGACAGGGAACTACGAGCAGTACTTC	CASSKVAGTGNYEQYF
TRBJ2-2	NA	NA	TRBV9	TGTGCCAGCAGCCCTCAGGATAACACCGGGGAGCTGTTTTTT	CASSPQDNTGELFF
TRBJ1-5	TRBD1	NA	TRBV2	TGTGCCAGCAGCTCCGGGACAGCTACCTATCAGCCCCAGCATTTT	CASSSGTATYQPQHF
TRBJ2-1	NA	NA	TRBV10-2	TGCGCCAGCGTTAGGGGGTCCTACAATGAGCAGTTCTTC	CASVRGSYNEQFF
TRBJ1-2	TRBD1	NA	TRBV28	TGTGCCAGCAGTTTAGGACAGGGGGCCTATGGCTACACCTTC	CASSLGQGAYGYTF
TRBJ2-1	TRBD2	NA	TRBV11-3	TGTGCCAGCAGCCCAGCACTAGCGGGGGGGCGGAATGAGCAGTTCTTC	CASSPALAGGRNEQFF
TRBJ2-1	TRBD1	few	TRBV7-8	TGTGCCAGCAGCTCCCCCGTGTACGGACAGGGCTACAATGAGCAGTTCTTC	CASSSPVYGQGYNEQFF
TRBJ2-2	NA	NA	TRBV9	TGTGCCAGCAGAACTGAGAACACCGGGGAGCTGTTTTTT	CASRTENTGELFF
TRBJ1-2	NA	NA	TRBV24-1	TGTGCCACCAGTGATCCACAAGCGGGGTATGGCTACACCTTC	CATSDPQAGYGYTF
TRBJ2-1	NA	NA	TRBV27	NA	CASSLSFSGQGARGNEQFF
TRBJ1-6	TRBD1	NA	TRBV5-1	TGCGCCAGCAGCTCTGACAGGGTCAGGTCACCCCTCCACTTT	CASSSDRVRSPLHF
TRBJ1-1	NA	NA	TRBV30	TGTGCCTGGTTTTTCCCATCCGGGAACACTGAAGCTTTCTTT	CAWFFPSGNTEAFF
TRBJ2-1	NA	NA	TRBV19	TGTGCCAGTAGTAACAGGGTGGATGAGCAGTTCTTC	CASSNRVDEQFF
TRBJ2-1	NA	NA	TRBV2	TGTGCCAGCAGCCCGGGGGGCCAGCATGAGCAGTTCTTC	CASSPGGQHEQFF
TRBJ2-7	NA	NA	TRBV11-2	TGTGCCAGCAGCTTACGACAGGACCGGTACTTC	CASSLRQDRYF
TRBJ1-2	NA	NA	TRBV19	TGTGCCAGTAGTATAGACGTTAACTATGGCTACACCTTC	CASSIDVNYGYTF
TRBJ2-7	TRBD2	NA	TRBV9	TGTGCCAGCAGCCTGGGGACGACTAGCCTAGACGAGCAGTACTTC	CASSLGTTSLDEQYF
TRBJ2-5	TRBD1	once	TRBV11-1	TGTGCCAGCAGCTTGGCAGGGGGTTTCCAAGAGACCCAGTACTTC	CASSLAGGFQETQYF
TRBJ2-7	NA	NA	TRBV6-2/TRBV6-3	TGTGCCAGCAGTTACTCACAATCCTACGAGCAGTACTTC	CASSYSQSYEQYF
TRBJ1-2	NA	NA	TRBV7-9	TGTGCCAGCAGCCCCAACGATGTCAGGGTTCGGGGCTACACCTTC	CASSPNDVRVRGYTF
TRBJ2-3	TRBD2	once	TRBV2	TGTGCCAGCAGCCTGGGACTAGCGGTAGATACGCAGTATTTT	CASSLGLAVDTQYF
TRBJ1-2	NA	NA	TRBV4-1	TGCGCCAGCAGCCAAGAAGGTACAGTTAACTATGGCTACACCTTC	CASSQEGTVNYGYTF
TRBJ2-1	TRBD2	NA	TRBV6-5	TGTGCCAGCAGGACTAGCGGGGGGTATGAGCAGTTCTTC	CASRTSGGYEQFF
TRBJ1-2	TRBD1	once	TRBV27	TGTGCCAGCAGGTCAGGGGGCGCGGGGTATGGCTACACCTTC	CASRSGGAGYGYTF
TRBJ2-1	TRBD2	NA	TRBV4-3	TGCGCCAGCAGCCAAGATCATGCGGGGGGCTACAATGAGCAGTTCTTC	CASSQDHAGGYNEQFF
TRBJ2-2	NA	NA	TRBV7-9	TGTGCCACCCATACAGGGACGGATAGCGGGGAGCTGTTTTTT	CATHTGTDSGELFF
TRBJ1-2	TRBD1	NA	TRBV9	TGTGCCAGCAGCGCGACAGGGGTCGATGGCTACACCTTC	CASSATGVDGYTF
TRBJ1-2	TRBD1	NA	TRBV12-3/TRBV12-4	TGTGCCAGCAGTGGCGACAGGGATCTGGGCTACACCTTC	CASSGDRDLGYTF
TRBJ2-3	TRBD2	once	TRBV28	TGTGCCAGCAGTGATGGACTAGCGGGGAGCCGAAGCTCAGATACGCAGTATTTT	CASSDGLAGSRSSDTQYF
TRBJ1-4	NA	once	TRBV24-1	TGTGCCACCAGTGATTTTACAGGGGAAAAACTGTTTTTT	CATSDFTGEKLFF
TRBJ1-2	NA	NA	TRBV7-2	TGTGCCAGCAGCTTAAACGAGGCGGGCTACACCTTC	CASSLNEAGYTF
TRBJ2-2	TRBD1	once	TRBV7-2	TGTGCCAGCAGCTTAGCACAGAGGTGCAGGGGGCGGGTGGGGAAGCTGTTTTTT	CASSLAQRCRGRVGKLFF
TRBJ2-1	NA	NA	TRBV28	TGTGCCAGCAGTGGGGGGGGCCTTAGCTCCTACAATGAGCAGTTCTTC	CASSGGGLSSYNEQFF
TRBJ2-1	TRBD2	once	TRBV6-5	TGTGCCAGCGGACTAGCGGGGTCCAATGAGCAGTTCTTC	CASGLAGSNEQFF
TRBJ2-1	TRBD2	NA	TRBV15	TGTGCCACCAGCAGAGCGGGGGGAGTGGATGAGCAGTTCTTC	CATSRAGGVDEQFF
TRBJ1-1	NA	NA	TRBV4-3	TGCGCCAGCAGCCAACGAGGAGGAAACACTGAAGCTTTCTTT	CASSQRGGNTEAFF
TRBJ1-2	TRBD1	NA	TRBV7-8	TGTGCCAGCAGCACCGGGACAGGGGGCTATGGCTACACCTTC	CASSTGTGGYGYTF
TRBJ2-3	NA	NA	TRBV6-2/TRBV6-3	TGTGCCAGCAGTGGACTGGAGACAGATACGCAGTATTTT	CASSGLETDTQYF
TRBJ1-4	NA	NA	TRBV11-2	TGTGCCAGCGGCGGAGTTTATAATGAAAAACTGTTTTTT	CASGGVYNEKLFF
TRBJ1-2	NA	NA	TRBV10-1	TGCGCCAGCAGGGACAAGAACTATGGCTACACCTTC	CASRDKNYGYTF
TRBJ2-1	TRBD2	NA	TRBV29-1	TGCAGCGTTGGGTCGTCTAGCGGGGGGGGAAATGAGCAGTTCTTC	CSVGSSSGGGNEQFF